This T cell receptor (beta chain) was recorded in a study of T cells in Graves' hyperthyroidism and ophthalmopathy. Study-wide points: Most clonotypes that expanded in the thyroid above 0.001 also showed up in blood.

This clonotype has ten or more counts. No antigen is known for it. Amplified TCR beta CDR3 regions derived from RNA transcripts. In the first-round RT-PCR of the TCR CDR3, the HTBI primer set was used. TCRdb fed the multiplex PCR reads into MiXCR, producing one record per CDR3 protein. The sample comprises some 180,000 distinct CDR3 sequences, about a sixth of which are singletons, and about 31% rests with the top ten. The V and J ends lost 4 bases and 0 bases, in that order; junction bases with no gene match: 6. Per the germline V gene, CDR1 is SGHRS and CDR2 is YFSETQ. The CDR3 length is 16 residues.

The V and J genes are TRBV5-1 and TRBJ2-1; 8 bases are shared with TRBD2. The origin of this receptor is a woman aged 45-65 years with Graves' hyperthyroidism. Sequenced material: blood. The CDR3: CASSPRAGVSYNEQFF. CDR3 nucleotides: TGCGCCAGCAGCCCGCGAGCGGGGGTCTCCTACAATGAGCAGTTCTTC.